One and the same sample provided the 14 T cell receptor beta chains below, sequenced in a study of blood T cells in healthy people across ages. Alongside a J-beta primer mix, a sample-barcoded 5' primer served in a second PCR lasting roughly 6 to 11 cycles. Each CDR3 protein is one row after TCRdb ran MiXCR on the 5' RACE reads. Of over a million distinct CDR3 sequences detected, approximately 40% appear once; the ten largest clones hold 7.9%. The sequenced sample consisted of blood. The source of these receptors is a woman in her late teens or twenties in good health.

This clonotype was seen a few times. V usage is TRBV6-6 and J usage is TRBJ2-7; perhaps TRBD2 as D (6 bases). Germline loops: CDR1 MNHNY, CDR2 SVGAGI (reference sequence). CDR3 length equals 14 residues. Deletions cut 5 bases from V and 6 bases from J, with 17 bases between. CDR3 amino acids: CASSQPSGTLEQYF. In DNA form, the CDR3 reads TGTGCCAGCAGTCAACCGTCCGGGACTCTCGAGCAGTACTTC.

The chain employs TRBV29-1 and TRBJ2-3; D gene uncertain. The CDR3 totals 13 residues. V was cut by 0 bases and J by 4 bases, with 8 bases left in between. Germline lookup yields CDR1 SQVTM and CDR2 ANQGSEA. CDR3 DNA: TGCAGCGTTGAAGAGCAGGTCCCAGATACGCAGTATTTT. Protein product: CSVEEQVPDTQYF.

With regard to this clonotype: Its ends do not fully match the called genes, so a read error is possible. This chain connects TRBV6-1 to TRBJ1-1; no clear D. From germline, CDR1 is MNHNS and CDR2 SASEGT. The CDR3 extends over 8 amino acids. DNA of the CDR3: TGTGCCAGCACTGAAGCTTTCTTT. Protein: CASTEAFF.

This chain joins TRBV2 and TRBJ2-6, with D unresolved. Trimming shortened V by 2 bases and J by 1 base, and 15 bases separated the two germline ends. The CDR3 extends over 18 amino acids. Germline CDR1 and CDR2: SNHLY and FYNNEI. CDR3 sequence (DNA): TGTGCCAGCAGTGAATTGTTCACGATGACTTCTGGGGCCAACGTCCTGACTTTC. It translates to CASSELFTMTSGANVLTF.

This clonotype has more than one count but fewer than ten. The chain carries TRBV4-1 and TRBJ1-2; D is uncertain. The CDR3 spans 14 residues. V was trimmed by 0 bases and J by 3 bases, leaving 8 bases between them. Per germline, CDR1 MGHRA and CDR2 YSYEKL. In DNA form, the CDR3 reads TGCGCCAGCAGCCAAGATTTATCCCACTATGGCTACACCTTC. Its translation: CASSQDLSHYGYTF.

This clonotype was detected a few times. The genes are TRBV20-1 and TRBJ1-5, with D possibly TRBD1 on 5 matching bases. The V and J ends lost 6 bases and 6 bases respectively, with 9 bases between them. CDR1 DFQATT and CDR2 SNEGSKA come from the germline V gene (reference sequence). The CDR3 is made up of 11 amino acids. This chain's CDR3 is CSASGGQPQHF. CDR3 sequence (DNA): TGCAGTGCCTCGGGGGGTCAGCCCCAGCATTTT.

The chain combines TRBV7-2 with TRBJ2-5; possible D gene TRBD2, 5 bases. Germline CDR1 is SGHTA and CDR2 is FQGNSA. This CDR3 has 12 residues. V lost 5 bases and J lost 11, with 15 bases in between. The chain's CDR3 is CASSPTRGEQYF. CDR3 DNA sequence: TGTGCCAGCAGCCCCACACGGGGTGAGCAGTACTTC.

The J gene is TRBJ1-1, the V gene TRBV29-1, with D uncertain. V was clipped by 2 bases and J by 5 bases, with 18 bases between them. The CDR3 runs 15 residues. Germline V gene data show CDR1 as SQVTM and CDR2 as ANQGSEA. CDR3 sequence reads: CSVETRQSGNTEAFF. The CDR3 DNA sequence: TGCAGCGTTGAAACCCGGCAGAGCGGTAATACTGAAGCTTTCTTT.

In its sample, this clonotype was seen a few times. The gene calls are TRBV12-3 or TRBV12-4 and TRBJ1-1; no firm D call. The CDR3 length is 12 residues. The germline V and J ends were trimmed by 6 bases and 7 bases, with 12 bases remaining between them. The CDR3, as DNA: TGTGCCAGCAGCCAAGGACGGGTTGAAGCTTTCTTT. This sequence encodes CASSQGRVEAFF.

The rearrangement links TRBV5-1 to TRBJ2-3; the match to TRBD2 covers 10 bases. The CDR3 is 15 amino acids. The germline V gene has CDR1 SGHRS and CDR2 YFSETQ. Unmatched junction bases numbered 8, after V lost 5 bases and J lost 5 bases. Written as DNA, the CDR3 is TGCGCCAGCAGACCCACTAGCGGGGCGGGAGATACGCAGTATTTT. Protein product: CASRPTSGAGDTQYF.

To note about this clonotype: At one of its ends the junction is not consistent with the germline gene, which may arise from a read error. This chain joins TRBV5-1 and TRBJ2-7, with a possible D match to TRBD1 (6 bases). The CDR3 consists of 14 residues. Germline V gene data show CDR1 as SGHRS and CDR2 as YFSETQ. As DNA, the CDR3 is TGCGCCTGCAGCTTGGGCAGGGGAGCCTACGAGCAGTACTTC. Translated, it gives CACSLGRGAYEQYF.

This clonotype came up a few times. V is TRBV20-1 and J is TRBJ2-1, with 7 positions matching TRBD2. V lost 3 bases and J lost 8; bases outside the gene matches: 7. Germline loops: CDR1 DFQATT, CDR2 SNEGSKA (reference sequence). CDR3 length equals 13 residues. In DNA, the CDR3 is TGCAGTGCTAGGCGGGAGTTCGTCCATGAGCAGTTCTTC. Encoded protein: CSARREFVHEQFF.

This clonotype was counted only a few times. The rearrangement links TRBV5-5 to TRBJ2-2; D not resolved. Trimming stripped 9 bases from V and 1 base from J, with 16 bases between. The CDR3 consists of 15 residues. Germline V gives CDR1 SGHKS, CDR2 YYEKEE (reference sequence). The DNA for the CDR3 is TGTGCCACCACCTTTGGACCAGGGAACACCGGGGAGCTGTTTTTT. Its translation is CATTFGPGNTGELFF.

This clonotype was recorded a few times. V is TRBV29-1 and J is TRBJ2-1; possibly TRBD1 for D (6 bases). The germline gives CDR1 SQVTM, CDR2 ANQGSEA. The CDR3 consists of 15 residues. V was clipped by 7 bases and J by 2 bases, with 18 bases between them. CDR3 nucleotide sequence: TGCAGCGCCCCCCCAATGGGGGCGGCCTACAATGAGCAGTTCTTC. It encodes CSAPPMGAAYNEQFF.